This TCR beta chain was captured in a study of radiotherapy plus CTLA-4 blockade in lung cancer. Study details: Objective responses emerged in 15% to 20% of patients, and 30% to 40% attained disease control.

As to this clone: The antigen remains unidentified.

CTLA-4 blockade with ipilimumab, together with focal radiation, was given to patients with chemo-refractory metastatic non-small-cell lung cancer. Study-level points and caveats: The authors reported that early blood T cell clone dynamics, with interferon-beta, best predicted response. In blood, TCR clones derived from the tumor expanded after radiotherapy plus ipilimumab.

CDR1 and CDR2 (germline): SGHTA, FQGNSA. The CDR3 has 15 amino acids. V lost 1 base and J 5 bases, leaving 15 bases between the germline ends. Profiled with immunoSEQ multiplex PCR; TCRdb holds only in-frame clones, not every one. The sample shows about 49,000 clones, around 83% of them seen only once. V and J are TRBV7-2 and TRBJ2-7; D perhaps matches TRBD1 (5 bases). The clonotype was recovered from a human donor with non-small cell lung cancer whose response to radiotherapy plus ipilimumab could not be evaluated. The source material was peripheral blood, sampled from a patient treated with radiotherapy plus ipilimumab. The CDR3 sequence: CASSLVSRALHEQYF. The CDR3 region has the DNA TGTGCCAGCAGCTTAGTGAGCAGGGCACTCCACGAGCAGTACTTC.